This T cell receptor (beta chain) is from a study of cytomegalovirus exposure and HLA in healthy donors. Measured with immunoSEQ multiplex PCR; TCRdb has only the in-frame clones, and not every one. The data hold 190,000 or so clones, with around 83% observed a single time. The germline V gene encodes CDR1 MDHEN and CDR2 SYDVKM. J gave up 1 base and V 6 bases, and 5 bases lay outside the gene matches. The CDR3 sequence is 14 residues long. The clonotype was recovered from a woman aged 25-40 years in good health and CMV-seropositive. Sequenced input: PBMCs. The chain employs TRBV28 and TRBJ1-2, with 7 bases fitting TRBD1. CDR3 sequence: CASSQTGINYGYTF. The CDR3 coding sequence is TGTGCCAGCAGCCAGACAGGGATTAACTATGGCTACACCTTC.